This T cell receptor beta chain derives from a study of blood T cell repertoires in COVID-19 (dated by TCRdb to about 2020). About the full investigation: The collaborator samples originated in the United States, Italy and Spain and spanned the acute and convalescent phases of COVID-19. The dataset comprised deeply sampled blood TCRbeta repertoires from subjects exposed to, actively infected with, or recovered from COVID-19. Samples were obtained from the ongoing ImmuneRACE study (first 160 participants) and from about 1,300 subjects provided by 6 global collaborators. The sample metadata nearly always contained a de-identified subject ID, COVID-19 status, age in years and sex. The prospective study material was composed of cDNA or gDNA derived from T cells, B-cell-depleted T cells, or PBMCs. Where HLA class I and class II types were available, the types were taken from metadata supplied by the sample provider, not from assay-based typing. The repertoires were released in a freely available public database intended as a resource for research on the immune response to SARS-CoV-2.

In the prospective study, participants were about 18 to 89 years old, resided in approximately 25 geographic areas of the United States, and were enrolled through a virtual design. In the prospective study, participants were assigned to cohorts based on the clinical history participants reported in a screening survey and a study questionnaire. For ImmuneRACE Cohort 3, a participant was defined as recovered based on two consecutive negative NP/OP PCR tests, clearance by a healthcare professional, or resolution of symptoms. In the prospective study, whole blood, serum and a nasopharyngeal or oropharyngeal swab were collected from each participant by mobile phlebotomists. Prospective study participants could optionally give additional blood draws and questionnaires over an approximately two-month period. Before DNA extraction, blood samples from the prospective study were shipped at room temperature or frozen.

This clone was seen more than once but under ten times. What antigen it recognizes has not been identified. No clone much larger than this one lies a single base away; base qualities are absent. The immunoSEQ Assay, a bias-controlled multiplex PCR, was used to amplify TCRbeta CDR3 regions from genomic DNA. The original methods were these. Nucleated cell counts per sample were estimated from amplification of reference gene primers within the assay. To quantify the absolute abundance of each unique TCRbeta CDR3 rearrangement, sequence reads were collapsed and filtered. For each sample, productive Simpson clonality was calculated as the square root of Simpson's diversity index across productive rearrangements. The immuneACCESS repertoire file appears here via TCRdb, limited to in-frame rearrangements. These files lack a portion of the clones; in checked studies, under half of the deficit traces to unresolved V genes, and the cause of the others is not known. Clonal size and the V and J genes are those of that table, whereas D and trimming came from the DNA. The sample table holds hundreds of thousands of clones, of which 85% to 90% were seen once. In total, the top ten clones hold roughly 1.7% of the sample.

Results and caveats for the whole study, not just this receptor: The quantity of clinical and demographic metadata differed by source and by participant and was supplied without curation.

The V and J ends are trimmed by 2 bases and 2 bases, leaving 9 bases between them. The CDR3 runs 15 amino acids, cysteine and phenylalanine included. The sequence is cut down to CDR3 DNA, 45 bases in frame from base 1. For CDR1 and CDR2, the germline V gene lists MNHNS and SASEGT. Sequencing was carried out using PBMCs or T cells enriched from blood (not recorded which). This receptor was identified in a woman aged 50 to 60 who had recovered from COVID-19. This chain is built from TRBV6-1 and TRBJ2-2; possibly the D gene is TRBD2, per 5 matching bases. At the DNA level, the sequence is TGTGCCAGCAGTGAAAAAGCGGAAAACACCGGGGAGCTGTTTTTT. It translates as CASSEKAENTGELFF.